Listed below are T cell receptor beta chains from one sample, sequenced in a study of shared clonotypes between healthy human individuals. Data came from immunoSEQ multiplex PCR; TCRdb stores just in-frame clones and leaves some out. The sample contains hundreds of thousands of clones, roughly 73% of which appear only once. Sequenced material: memory CD4+ T cells sorted from blood. The receptors here all came from a woman younger than 45 in good health. Each CDR3 is given with its conserved first and last residue. A D gene is named only where the DNA matches it firmly. Clone size is stated in some rows and not others, as once, few, many or a class when expanded.

j_call,clone_size,d_call,v_call,cdr3_nt,cdr3_aa
TRBJ2-5,NA,TRBD2,TRBV25-1,TGTGCCAGCAGTGAACCCTCTGGACTAGCGGCTATAGAGACCCAGTACTTC,CASSEPSGLAAIETQYF
TRBJ2-1,NA,TRBD1,TRBV29-1,TGCAGCGTCGCAGGACAGGGGGTTTACAATGAGCAGTTCTTC,CSVAGQGVYNEQFF
TRBJ2-5,NA,NA,TRBV30,TGTGCCTGGAGTACCCTAAGGCAGTTCCAAGAGACCCAGTACTTC,CAWSTLRQFQETQYF
TRBJ2-6,NA,NA,TRBV7-6,TGTGCGATTGGGGGGTCCGGGGCCAACGTCCTGACTTTC,CAIGGSGANVLTF
TRBJ2-5,few,TRBD2,TRBV28,TGTGCCAGCAGTCCGGCGGGAGCGATCCCGAGGACCCAGTACTTC,CASSPAGAIPRTQYF
TRBJ2-2,many,TRBD2,TRBV7-6,TGTGCCAGCAGCCCTCAGTCGGGAGGGACCGGGGAGCTGTTTTTT,CASSPQSGGTGELFF
TRBJ1-2,NA,NA,TRBV4-2,TGTGCCAGCAGCCAAGTTGGCCAGGGGAACTATGGCTACACCTTC,CASSQVGQGNYGYTF
TRBJ2-5,NA,TRBD2,TRBV6-1,TGTGCCACCACCCCCCTCGGGGGGGCCCAGGCGACCCAGTACTTC,CATTPLGGAQATQYF
TRBJ2-1,NA,NA,TRBV27,TGTGCCAGCAGTTGGGGGAATGAGCAGTTCTTC,CASSWGNEQFF
TRBJ1-1,NA,TRBD1,TRBV5-1,TGCGCCAGCAGCTTACAGGGGCAGAACACTGAAGCTTTCTTT,CASSLQGQNTEAFF
TRBJ2-7,once,NA,TRBV7-6,TGTGCCAGCAGCCCCACCGACAGAACCACCCAAAAACAGACCTACGAGCAGTACTTC,CASSPTDRTTQKQTYEQYF
TRBJ2-2,many,TRBD2,TRBV2,TGTGCCAGCAGCGCTAGCGGGAGAAGTAGCACCGGGGAGCTGTTTTTT,CASSASGRSSTGELFF
TRBJ1-5,NA,NA,TRBV6-6,TGTGCCAGCGGCGACAGAGGGGTAAGCAATCAGCCCCAGCATTTT,CASGDRGVSNQPQHF
TRBJ1-3,NA,NA,TRBV19,TGTGCCAGTAGTATCAGTGACTCTGGAAACACCATATATTTT,CASSISDSGNTIYF